Each of the 21 T cell receptor beta chains below was sequenced from the same sample in a study of Graves' ophthalmopathy and Graves' hyperthyroidism (dated 2018 in TCRdb). This sample was sequenced with an Illumina HiSeq 2000. For repertoire sequencing, the TCR beta CDR3 regions were amplified from RNA transcripts. The first round of RT-PCR was done with HTBI primers and the Qiagen OneStep RT-PCR kit, and was followed by a second round of multiplex PCR, then size selection and purification. TCRdb reprocessing: public reads trimmed at Q25 with fastp, clones called with MiXCR, in-frame beta chains kept. Rows are unified per CDR3 protein, each entry keeping the most common DNA and genes. This sample is represented by 740,000 or so distinct CDR3 sequences; around 40% of them were singletons. The ten largest clones take up 44% of the sample. The sample consisted of peripheral blood. These receptors all come from an adult man with Graves' ophthalmopathy.

This chain connects TRBV20-1 to TRBJ2-5, with 8 positions matching TRBD1. The CDR3 length is 14 residues. Germline CDR1 DFQATT, CDR2 SNEGSKA (reference sequence). V shed 3 bases and J 5 bases; nucleotides not matched to a gene: 8. CDR3 sequence (DNA): TGCAGTGCTAGTGGGACAGGAGGCGGCGAGACCCAGTACTTC. Amino acid sequence: CSASGTGGGETQYF.

This chain links TRBV12-3 or TRBV12-4 with TRBJ2-7; 9 positions match TRBD2. The length of the CDR3 is 15 residues. J was trimmed by 6 bases and V by 4 bases; bases with no gene match: 10. The CDR3 loop is CASSSPWGLATEQYF. The CDR3 nucleotides read TGTGCCAGCAGTTCCCCCTGGGGACTAGCCACCGAGCAGTACTTC.

This clonotype was observed at least ten times. The chain joins TRBV25-1 to TRBJ1-2; D is unresolved. This CDR3 is 14 amino acids long. CDR1 MGHDK and CDR2 SYGVNS come from the germline V gene. V lost 7 bases and J 4 bases, leaving 16 bases between the germline ends. The CDR3 coding sequence is TGTGCCAGCACCCAGGCGGGTTCCGGCTATGGCTACACCTTC. Translating it yields CASTQAGSGYGYTF.

The chain recombines TRBV2 with TRBJ1-2, with 9 bases lining up with TRBD1. Trimming took 7 bases from V and 6 from J; bases not matched to a gene: 6. The CDR3 consists of 13 residues. CDR1 and CDR2 from the germline V gene are SNHLY and FYNNEI. This chain's CDR3 is CASTLGQGDGYTF. DNA for the CDR3: TGTGCCAGCACCCTGGGACAGGGCGATGGCTACACCTTC.

The chain uses TRBV9 and TRBJ1-6; possibly TRBD1 for D (5 bases). The CDR3 extends over 10 amino acids. Trimming removed 3 bases from V and 16 bases from J, with 8 bases in between. Germline V gives CDR1 SGDLS, CDR2 YYNGEE. As DNA, the CDR3 is TGTGCCAGCAGCGAGGGGCCTCTCCACTTT. Translation: CASSEGPLHF.

This clonotype has a single count. The genes are TRBV10-3 and TRBJ2-7; tentatively, D is TRBD2 (5 bases). V lost 10 bases, J lost 4 bases, and 20 bases lay in between. The germline gives CDR1 ENHRY, CDR2 SYGVKD. The CDR3 totals 14 residues. CDR3 sequence reads: CASRDAGPPYEQYF. CDR3 bases: TGTGCCAGCAGAGACGCGGGCCCCCCATACGAGCAGTACTTC.

This clonotype was recorded many times. This chain links TRBV2 with TRBJ2-3; 7 bases align to TRBD1. Per germline, CDR1 SNHLY and CDR2 FYNNEI. The V gene end was trimmed by 11 bases and the J gene end by 0 bases; junction bases not matched to a gene: 8. CDR3 size: 14 residues. In nucleotides, the CDR3 is TGTGCCTCCTCCGGGACAGCTAGCACAGATACGCAGTATTTT. Its translation: CASSGTASTDTQYF.

Many counts were recorded for this clonotype. V usage is TRBV25-1 and J usage is TRBJ1-3; D call uncertain. This CDR3 is 16 amino acids long. Deletions cut 3 bases from V and 0 bases from J, with 12 bases between. CDR1 is MGHDK and CDR2 is SYGVNS in the germline V gene. For the CDR3, the DNA is TGTGCCAGCAGTGATAGTGGCAGAGGCTCTGGAAACACCATATATTTT. This encodes CASSDSGRGSGNTIYF.

This clonotype was recorded at least ten times. The J gene is TRBJ1-3, the V gene TRBV7-9, with TRBD1 identical over 10 bases. The germline V gene has CDR1 SEHNR and CDR2 FQNEAQ (reference sequence). Losses at the gene ends were 4 bases for V and 3 bases for J; bases not matched to a gene: 3. The CDR3 runs to 15 residues. In DNA, the CDR3 is TGTGCCAGCAGCTACGGGACAGGGGTTGGAAACACCATATATTTT. Translating gives CASSYGTGVGNTIYF.

Ten or more counts support this clonotype. This chain joins TRBV12-3 or TRBV12-4 and TRBJ1-1, with D perhaps matching TRBD1 (5 bases). The V end lost 4 bases, the J end lost 1 base, and 10 bases lay between the germline ends. This CDR3 comprises 14 residues. CDR3 nucleotides: TGTGCCAGCAGTTACACAGGAGCGAACACTGAAGCTTTCTTT. Residues: CASSYTGANTEAFF.

This clonotype was observed a handful of times. The chain has TRBV5-1 and TRBJ1-5; 7 bases align to TRBD1. This CDR3 has 13 amino acids. The junction had 5 bases not matched to a gene; V was cut back by 4 bases and J by 7 bases. Germline assignment: CDR1 SGHRS and CDR2 YFSETQ. The CDR3 region is CASSKDRDQPQHF. The CDR3 DNA reads as TGCGCCAGCAGCAAAGACAGGGACCAGCCCCAGCATTTT. The full variable domain, completed using reference TRBV5-1 and TRBJ1-5, is KAGVTQTPRYLIKTRGQQVTLSCSPISGHRSVSWYQQTPGQGLQFLFEYFSETQRNKGNFPGRFSGRQFSNSRSEMNVSTLELGDSALYLCASSKDRDQPQHFGDGTRLSIL.

As regards this clonotype: A much larger clone differs by one base, so this may be a read error. This chain uses TRBV7-9 with TRBJ2-2; D is tentatively TRBD1 or TRBD2 (5 bases each). CDR1 and CDR2 (germline): SEHNR, FQNEAQ (reference sequence). The CDR3 spans 15 residues. The CDR3 DNA sequence: TGTGCCAGCAGCTTAGTCCAGGGCGGCACCGGGGAGCTGGTTTTT. Amino acids: CASSLVQGGTGELVF.

The chain carries TRBV5-1 and TRBJ1-4; D call uncertain. This CDR3 contains 15 residues. V gave up 4 bases and J gave up 6 bases, with 16 bases separating them. Germline lookup yields CDR1 SGHRS and CDR2 YFSETQ. The CDR3 loop reads CASSADTRRDEKLFF. CDR3 coding DNA: TGCGCCAGCAGCGCTGACACTAGGAGGGATGAAAAACTGTTTTTT.

The V gene is TRBV7-2, the J gene TRBJ1-5; no firm D call. Trimming took off 6 bases at V and 9 bases at J, with 15 bases between the two ends. Germline V lookup: CDR1 SGHTA, CDR2 FQGNSA. The CDR3 contains 13 residues. Written as DNA, the CDR3 is TGTGCCAGCAGTCAAGGGTATGGGTCGCCCCAGCATTTT. Encoded protein: CASSQGYGSPQHF.

This clonotype was counted a single time. A much bigger clone sits one base away, suggesting this may be a read error. The chain uses TRBV2 and TRBJ1-5; D is possibly TRBD1 (6 bases). Germline V lookup: CDR1 SNHLY, CDR2 FYNNEI. The length of the CDR3 is 14 residues. The DNA for the CDR3 is TGTGCCCGCAGCTTCGGGACAATCGATCAGCCCCAGCATTTT. It yields the protein CARSFGTIDQPQHF.

This clonotype has only a few counts. This chain joins TRBV9 and TRBJ2-7, with 9 bases identical to TRBD1. J gave up 5 bases and V 4 bases, and 16 bases lay outside the gene matches. This CDR3 is built from 17 residues. CDR1 and CDR2 from the germline V gene are SGDLS and YYNGEE. The CDR3 here is CASSRHYGTGTSDEQYF. The CDR3 nucleotides read TGTGCCAGCAGCCGCCATTATGGGACAGGGACATCGGACGAGCAGTACTTC.

The V call is TRBV20-1, the J call TRBJ2-7; 8 bases map to TRBD1. The germline gives CDR1 DFQATT, CDR2 SNEGSKA (reference sequence). After removal of 4 bases from V and 2 bases from J, the junction contained 10 bases not matched to a gene. The CDR3 length is 15 residues. DNA of the CDR3: TGCAGTGCTACCGAGGTGGCAGGGGGCCCCTACGAGCAGTACTTC. Protein: CSATEVAGGPYEQYF.

This clonotype was seen a handful of times. The genes are TRBV5-1 and TRBJ1-1, with a tentative D call TRBD1 (5 bases). V lost 5 bases, J lost 5 bases, and 16 bases lay in between. The CDR3 is made up of 14 amino acids. The V gene's germline CDR1 is SGHRS and CDR2 YFSETQ. The CDR3 here is CASSLTGEETEAFF. Here the CDR3 DNA reads TGCGCCAGCAGTCTTACAGGCGAAGAGACTGAAGCTTTCTTT.

The chain combines TRBV24-1 with TRBJ1-5, with a weak D call TRBD1 (5 bases). V gave up 4 bases and J gave up 2 bases, with 8 bases separating them. The CDR3 extends over 14 amino acids. The germline V gene has CDR1 KGHDR and CDR2 SFDVKD. The CDR3 reads CATSDRQRNQPQHF. In DNA, the CDR3 is TGTGCCACCAGTGACCGACAGCGCAATCAGCCCCAGCATTTT.

The gene calls are TRBV2 and TRBJ1-1; TRBD1 matches at 9 bases. The CDR3 extends over 13 amino acids. Germline V gene lookup returns CDR1 SNHLY and CDR2 FYNNEI. With V trimmed by 7 bases and J by 4 bases, 4 bases remained unmatched. Here the CDR3 reads CASTQTGGTEAFF. CDR3 nucleotide sequence: TGTGCCAGCACCCAGACAGGGGGCACTGAAGCTTTCTTT. The full variable domain, with the rest looked up from reference TRBV2 and TRBJ1-1, is EPEVTQTPSHQVTQMGQEVILRCVPISNHLYFYWYRQILGQKVEFLVSFYNNEISEKSEIFDDQFSVERPDGSNFTLKIRSTKLEDSAMYFCASTQTGGTEAFFGQGTRLTVV.

This clonotype was counted many times. The chain uses TRBV12-3 or TRBV12-4 and TRBJ1-6; D unclear. This CDR3 spans 15 amino acids. V shed 2 bases and J shed 11 bases, with 16 bases lying between them. The DNA for the CDR3 is TGTGCCAGCAGTTTAAGGCAAATCCCGCTTACACCCCTCCACTTT. This encodes CASSLRQIPLTPLHF.